This is a list of T cell receptor beta chains from one sample in a study of CD8+CD57+ T cells in acquired aplastic anemia. TCRdb re-analysed the reads in MiXCR, keeping a single row per CDR3 protein. The table records approximately 120,000 distinct CDR3 sequences, about 40% of them present only once. Sequencing input: sorted CD4+, CD8+, or CD8+CD57+ T cells (not recorded which) from PBMCs. All receptors come from a human donor with aplastic anemia. CDR3s include the opening cysteine and the closing phenylalanine or tryptophan. The D gene is left open where the match is weak. Some rows have no size entry. The others give once, few or many, or a class for an expanded clone.

J | V | D | size | CDR3 | DNA
TRBJ2-7 | TRBV2 | . | . | CASSPGVRSDYEQYF | TGTGCCAGCAGCCCAGGCGTAAGGTCAGACTACGAGCAGTACTTC
TRBJ2-3 | TRBV12-3/TRBV12-4 | . | many | CASSFVGNTQYF | TGTGCCAGCAGTTTCGTCGGCAATACGCAGTATTTT
TRBJ2-7 | TRBV15 | TRBD1 | once | CATSSPRPGGYEQYF | TGTGCCACCAGCAGCCCTAGGCCAGGGGGCTACGAGCAGTACTTC
TRBJ1-2 | TRBV6-1 | . | . | CASREMETGGYTF | TGTGCCAGCAGAGAAATGGAGACCGGAGGCTACACCTTC
TRBJ1-3 | TRBV10-2 | . | many | CASSDVVGSGNTIYF | TGCGCCAGCAGTGATGTTGTCGGCTCCGGAAACACCATATATTTT
TRBJ1-1 | TRBV20-1 | . | many | CSAPGQTNTEAFF | TGCAGTGCTCCCGGACAGACGAACACTGAAGCTTTCTTT
TRBJ2-7 | TRBV10-3 | TRBD2 | many | CAISGEAGDSYEQYF | TGTGCCATCAGTGGGGAGGCGGGGGACTCCTACGAGCAGTACTTC
TRBJ2-3 | TRBV12-3/TRBV12-4 | TRBD2 | many | CASSPGLGTDTQYF | TGTGCCAGCTCCCCGGGACTAGGGACAGATACGCAGTATTTT
TRBJ1-5 | TRBV6-1 | . | . | CASKLSTNSNQPQHF | TGTGCCAGCAAGTTATCCACAAATAGCAATCAGCCCCAGCATTTT
TRBJ2-3 | TRBV19 | . | . | CASSIGNTQYF | TGTGCCAGTAGTATCGGAAATACGCAGTATTTT
TRBJ2-3 | TRBV5-6 | . | few | CASSIGGRYTDTQYF | TGTGCCAGCAGCATCGGGGGCCGATACACAGATACGCAGTATTTT
TRBJ1-1 | TRBV20-1 | . | many | CSARDSRGGPEAFF | TGCAGTGCTAGAGATTCTAGAGGGGGGCCTGAAGCTTTCTTT
TRBJ1-1 | TRBV10-3 | . | . | CAISEARGGNTEAFF | TGTGCCATCAGTGAGGCTCGGGGGGGGAACACTGAAGCTTTCTTT
TRBJ2-1 | TRBV6-5 | . | . | CASSYSTEEQFF | TGTGCCAGCAGTTACTCGACAGAGGAGCAGTTCTTC
TRBJ1-1 | TRBV29-1 | . | . | CSVDGGRTRGMNTEAFF | TGCAGCGTTGATGGCGGCAGGACGCGGGGGATGAACACTGAAGCTTTCTTT
TRBJ2-7 | TRBV7-9 | . | many | CASSLQGTGEQYF | TGTGCCAGCAGCTTACAGGGAACAGGAGAGCAGTACTTC
TRBJ2-1 | TRBV18 | . | few | CASSKRATDLYNEQFF | TGTGCCAGCTCAAAACGGGCGACAGACCTCTACAATGAGCAGTTCTTC
TRBJ1-2 | TRBV7-2 | TRBD1 | . | CASSLDGQVYGYTF | TGTGCCAGCAGCTTAGACGGACAGGTCTATGGCTACACCTTC
TRBJ2-3 | TRBV19 | TRBD1 | many | CASSKKTGVIGTDTQYF | TGTGCCAGTAGTAAGAAAACAGGGGTTATTGGCACAGATACGCAGTATTTT
TRBJ2-5 | TRBV6-6 | TRBD1 | . | CASMDRGLQETQYF | TGTGCCAGCATGGACAGGGGGCTCCAAGAGACCCAGTACTTC
TRBJ1-5 | TRBV19 | . | many | CASSGVSSNQPQHF | TGTGCCAGCTCAGGGGTTTCAAGCAATCAGCCCCAGCATTTT
TRBJ2-7 | TRBV29-1 | . | . | CSIRDGGSYEQYF | TGCAGCATCCGGGACGGCGGCTCCTACGAGCAGTACTTC
TRBJ2-7 | TRBV29-1 | . | . | CSVDSSGGSYEQYF | TGCAGCGTTGATAGCTCCGGCGGGTCCTACGAGCAGTACTTC
TRBJ2-7 | TRBV20-1 | . | few | CSACEVAVYEQYF | TGCAGTGCTTGCGAGGTAGCGGTCTACGAGCAGTACTTC
TRBJ1-2 | TRBV2 | TRBD1 | few | CASSKQGAGGYTF | TGTGCCAGCAGCAAACAGGGGGCGGGGGGCTACACCTTC
TRBJ2-1 | TRBV20-1 | . | . | CSASTGYNEQFF | TGCAGTGCTAGTACAGGGTACAATGAGCAGTTCTTC
TRBJ1-6 | TRBV7-6 | TRBD1 | many | CASSLEGQGSNSPLHF | TGTGCCAGCAGCTTGGAGGGACAGGGTAGTAATTCACCCCTCCACTTT
TRBJ1-1 | TRBV25-1 | TRBD1 | many | CASSSRQGAEAFF | TGTGCCAGCAGTTCCCGACAGGGAGCTGAAGCTTTCTTT
TRBJ1-2 | TRBV12-3/TRBV12-4 | . | . | CASSLGSGFYGYAF | TGTGCCAGCAGTTTAGGGTCCGGGTTCTATGGCTACGCCTTC
TRBJ1-1 | TRBV29-1 | . | . | CSVLGGYTGGRTEAFF | TGCAGCGTTCTGGGGGGATACACCGGGGGTAGAACTGAAGCTTTCTTT
TRBJ1-4 | TRBV5-5 | . | many | CASSLPEAGEKLFF | TGTGCCAGCAGCTTGCCGGAAGCGGGTGAAAAACTGTTTTTT
TRBJ2-5 | TRBV20-1 | . | . | CSARLAVSFETQYF | TGCAGTGCTAGATTAGCAGTTAGTTTTGAGACCCAGTACTTC
TRBJ1-5 | TRBV6-1 | TRBD1 | few | CASSPTDRGNQPQHF | TGTGCCAGCTCACCAACAGACAGGGGAAATCAGCCCCAGCATTTT
TRBJ1-6 | TRBV5-4 | . | many | CASSLSPTGSYNSPLHF | TGTGCCAGCAGCTTGTCGCCGACAGGTTCCTATAATTCACCCCTCCACTTT
TRBJ1-1 | TRBV20-1 | . | many | CSARRDIEAFF | TGCAGTGCTAGAAGGGACATTGAAGCTTTCTTT
TRBJ2-3 | TRBV5-6 | . | many | CASSSFTRTDTQYF | TGTGCCAGCAGCTCGTTCACCCGGACAGATACGCAGTATTTT
TRBJ2-2 | TRBV7-9 | TRBD2 | many | CASSTLAGRNTGELFF | TGTGCCAGCAGCACCCTAGCGGGGAGGAACACCGGGGAGCTGTTTTTT
TRBJ1-6 | TRBV18 | TRBD1 | few | CASSPGTGSYNSPLHF | TGTGCCAGCTCGCCCGGGACAGGGTCCTATAATTCACCCCTCCACTTT
TRBJ1-2 | TRBV5-6 | . | many | CASSLGSLNYGYTF | TGTGCCAGCAGCTTGGGTTCCCTAAACTATGGCTACACCTTC
TRBJ2-1 | TRBV29-1 | TRBD2 | . | CGLAVYNEQFF | TGCGGACTAGCGGTTTACAATGAGCAGTTCTTC
TRBJ2-5 | TRBV19 | TRBD1 | many | CASTLEGQGHMYQETQYF | TGTGCCAGTACCCTAGAGGGACAGGGACATATGTACCAAGAGACCCAGTACTTC
TRBJ2-1 | TRBV29-1 | TRBD2 | . | CGVVGRGGPSSYNEQFF | TGCGGCGTGGTGGGCCGGGGGGGCCCCAGCTCCTACAATGAGCAGTTCTTC
TRBJ2-2 | TRBV12-3/TRBV12-4 | TRBD1 | . | CASSLGTGKYGELFF | TGTGCCAGCAGTTTAGGGACAGGGAAGTACGGGGAGCTGTTTTTT
TRBJ2-3 | TRBV19 | . | many | CASSITISTDTQYF | TGTGCCAGTAGTATTACTATTAGCACAGATACGCAGTATTTT
TRBJ2-6 | TRBV20-1 | . | many | CSARRGTGANVLTF | TGCAGTGCTAGAAGGGGGACTGGGGCCAACGTCCTGACTTTC
TRBJ1-1 | TRBV2 | . | . | CASSMTLNTEAFF | TGTGCCAGCAGTATGACCCTGAACACTGAAGCTTTCTTT
TRBJ1-5 | TRBV2 | . | . | CASRLQGNQPQNF | TGTGCCAGCAGGCTACAGGGCAATCAGCCCCAGAATTTT
TRBJ1-2 | TRBV15 | . | many | CATSRVGSPENYGYTF | TGTGCCACCAGCAGGGTAGGTTCACCGGAGAACTATGGCTACACCTTC
TRBJ1-2 | TRBV5-1 | . | many | CASSLEGGNYGYTF | TGCGCCAGCAGCTTGGAAGGGGGAAACTATGGCTACACCTTC
TRBJ2-7 | TRBV28 | . | many | CASTGTAVGEQYF | TGTGCCAGCACCGGGACCGCGGTGGGCGAGCAGTACTTC
TRBJ1-1 | TRBV15 | . | . | CATSREGVKGTEAFF | TGTGCCACCAGCAGAGAGGGGGTGAAGGGCACTGAAGCTTTCTTT
TRBJ1-1 | TRBV10-1 | TRBD1 | . | CASSDVPGQGTATEAFF | TGCGCCAGCAGCGACGTCCCGGGACAGGGGACAGCCACTGAAGCTTTCTTT